This T cell receptor (beta chain) was identified during a study of identical twins. Overall study findings and caveats: Researchers caution that invariant MAIT and iNKT cells could partly confound zero-insertion analyses.

Trimming shortened V by 4 bases and J by 6 bases, and 18 bases separated the two germline ends. From germline, CDR1 is SGDLS and CDR2 YYNGEE. The CDR3 length is 15 residues. TCRdb reprocessed the 5' RACE reads with MiXCR, giving one entry per CDR3 protein. The sample holds under 1 million distinct CDR3 sequences; 10% to 15% are singletons and the top ten take 1.5% to 2%. Healthy Caucasians supplied all donations. This clonotype was seen a few times. The antigen is unknown. The same sample was also studied in work on yellow fever vaccine responses in identical twins. That source reports: Twins reportedly had a vaccine T cell response that seemed partly convergent, partly personalized.

The specimen was PBMCs. The origin of this receptor is a woman aged 18-30 years in good health. The chain employs TRBV9 and TRBJ2-3; either TRBD1 or TRBD2 may supply D (7 bases each). The CDR3 here is CASSPSGGGKDTQYF. The CDR3 DNA follows: TGTGCCAGCAGCCCCTCAGGGGGGGGAAAGGATACGCAGTATTTT.